This TCR beta chain was sequenced for a study of blood T cell repertoires in COVID-19. The method was immunoSEQ multiplex PCR; TCRdb's version includes in-frame clones alone and lacks a portion of them. The sample has roughly 300,000 clones; about nine tenths are singletons. V shed 2 bases and J 6 bases; nucleotides not matched to a gene: 7. Germline V lookup: CDR1 MNHNS, CDR2 SASEGT. This CDR3 has 14 residues. The material sequenced was PBMCs or T cells enriched from blood (not recorded which). The receptor's source is a young man who had recovered from COVID-19. The rearrangement joins TRBV6-1 to TRBJ2-7, with 7 bases aligning to TRBD2. The CDR3 region has the DNA TGTGCCAGCAGTGAACCCGGGGGGACGGGCGAGCAGTACTTC. This sequence encodes CASSEPGGTGEQYF.